Each of the 31 T cell receptor beta chains below was sequenced from the same sample in a study of beta chain features in type 1 diabetes (dated by TCRdb to the late 2010s). The library relied on the immunoSEQ multiplex PCR assay. The entire amount of isolated RNA was reverse transcribed using the High Capacity cDNA Reverse Transcription Kit, so the sequenced TCRB transcripts were expressed ones. Here the immuneACCESS table is served through TCRdb, limited to in-frame sequences with V and J called. Missing clones are a known gap in these copies; in checked studies unresolved V genes cover under half, and the rest lacks a known reason. Here the sample has about 110,000 clones; about 40% occur a single time. The biggest ten clones account for around 0.07% of the sample. The sequencing input was stem cell memory CD4+ T cells from blood. The cell subset or site label of this sample denotes: stem cell-like memory CD4+ T cells. These receptors all come from a woman younger than 30 in good health.

DNA for the CDR3: TGTGCCAGCAGCTTAGATGCTAGCGGGAGGGGGTACAATGAGCAGTTCTTC. Protein sequence: CASSLDASGRGYNEQFF. The chain uses TRBV11-2 and TRBJ2-1; the match to TRBD2 covers 12 bases. The CDR3 is 17 amino acids. V shed 0 bases and J 4 bases; nucleotides not matched to a gene: 4. The V gene's germline CDR1 is SGHAT and CDR2 FQNNGV.

This clone was counted only a few times. The gene calls are TRBV7-3 and TRBJ2-7, with D hard to call. With 2 bases removed from V and 6 bases from J, the gap between germline ends came to 17 bases. This CDR3 is 15 amino acids long. Per germline, CDR1 SGHTA and CDR2 FQGTGA. CDR3 DNA: TGTGCCAGCAGCTTAGCCCTAACGGCGTCGGGCGAGCAGTACTTC. Translated: CASSLALTASGEQYF. Supplemented by reference TRBV7-3 and TRBJ2-7, the full variable domain reads GAGVSQTPSNKVTEKGKYVELRCDPISGHTALYWYRQSLGQGPEFLIYFQGTGAADDSGLPNDRFFAVRPEGSVSTLKIQRTERGDSAVYLCASSLALTASGEQYFGPGTRLTVT.

This clone was counted only a few times. The chain uses TRBV13 and TRBJ1-2; a possible D gene is TRBD1 (6 bases). Germline assignment: CDR1 PRHDT and CDR2 FYEKMQ (reference sequence). V lost 4 bases and J 7 bases, leaving 19 bases between the germline ends. This CDR3 is built from 15 residues. The chain's CDR3 is CASSYQGQISRGYTF. The CDR3 DNA reads as TGTGCCAGCAGCTATCAAGGACAGATCAGTCGTGGCTACACCTTC. The whole variable domain, remainder taken from reference TRBV13 and TRBJ1-2, is AAGVIQSPRHLIKEKRETATLKCYPIPRHDTVYWYQQGPGQDPQFLISFYEKMQSDKGSIPDRFSAQQFSDYHSELNMSSLELGDSALYFCASSYQGQISRGYTFGSGTRLTVV.

The chain has TRBV14 and TRBJ1-5; D possibly corresponds to TRBD1 (5 bases). CDR3 length: 13 amino acids. Germline V gives CDR1 SGHDN, CDR2 FVKESK. The V gene lost 2 bases and the J gene lost 4 bases, with 6 bases spanning the gap. In nucleotides, the CDR3 is TGTGCCAGCAGCCAAAACAGGAATCAGCCCCAGCATTTT. Translation: CASSQNRNQPQHF.

The chain combines TRBV7-9 with TRBJ2-1; maybe TRBD2 (6 bases). The germline CDR1 and CDR2 sequences are SEHNR and FQNEAQ (reference sequence). The CDR3 loop spans 15 amino acids. The ends were cut back, 1 base at V and 4 bases at J, with 11 bases in the middle. Written as DNA, the CDR3 is TGTGCCAGCAGCTTAGGGCTCGGGACTTACAATGAGCAGTTCTTC. Protein sequence: CASSLGLGTYNEQFF.

This clone was seen only a few times. V gene TRBV28 combines with J gene TRBJ2-1, with 9 bases aligning to TRBD2. CDR3 length: 15 amino acids. The V gene's germline CDR1 is MDHEN and CDR2 SYDVKM. V shed 4 bases and J 0 bases; nucleotides not matched to a gene: 1. In DNA, the CDR3 is TGTGCCAGCAGTTCTAGCGGGGCCTCCTACAATGAGCAGTTCTTC. Protein product: CASSSSGASYNEQFF.

This clone was counted only a few times. The chain combines TRBV29-1 with TRBJ2-7, with 11 positions matching TRBD2. The V gene end was trimmed by 7 bases and the J gene end by 2 bases; junction bases not matched to a gene: 4. The CDR3 runs 13 residues. Per germline, CDR1 SQVTM and CDR2 ANQGSEA. The DNA for the CDR3 is TGCAGCGCCCGACTAGCGGGGACCTACGAGCAGTACTTC. Encoded protein: CSARLAGTYEQYF.

The chain has TRBV5-1 and TRBJ2-1; TRBD2 aligns across 7 bases. The CDR3 runs to 16 residues. J lost 2 bases, V lost 3 bases, and 8 bases had no gene match. In germline, CDR1 is SGHRS, CDR2 YFSETQ. For the CDR3, the DNA is TGCGCCAGCAGCTCCTTGGCTAGCGGAGCCTACAATGAGCAGTTCTTC. This gives the protein CASSSLASGAYNEQFF.

This clone was seen only a few times. The chain couples TRBV5-6 to TRBJ2-7; tentatively, D is TRBD2 (5 bases). The germline gives CDR1 SGHDT, CDR2 YYEEEE. Trimming removed 4 bases from V and 3 bases from J, with 14 bases in between. This CDR3 contains 14 residues. CDR3 nucleotide sequence: TGTGCCAGCAGCCCTGGACTGAATAACTACGAGCAGTACTTC. The encoded protein is CASSPGLNNYEQYF. Filled out from reference TRBV5-6 and TRBJ2-7, the complete variable domain reads DAGVTQSPTHLIKTRGQQVTLRCSPKSGHDTVSWYQQALGQGPQFIFQYYEEEERQRGNFPDRFSGHQFPNYSSELNVNALLLGDSALYLCASSPGLNNYEQYFGPGTRLTVT.

The table lists this clone with a few counts. CDR3 loop: CASSLDGGGETQYF. Written as DNA, the CDR3 is TGTGCCAGCAGCTTAGACGGGGGAGGAGAGACCCAGTACTTC. The V call is TRBV7-9, the J call TRBJ2-5; D perhaps matches TRBD2 (6 bases). Trimming pared 1 base from V and 4 bases from J, leaving 10 bases between. In germline, CDR1 is SEHNR, CDR2 FQNEAQ (reference sequence). This CDR3 contains 14 residues.

The chain is built from TRBV15 and TRBJ2-7; a possible D gene is TRBD2 (5 bases). Per germline, CDR1 LNHNV and CDR2 YYDKDF (reference sequence). The V end was cut by 1 base, the J end by 2 bases, with 12 bases between. This CDR3 spans 15 amino acids. CDR3 DNA sequence: TGTGCCACCAGCAGAGCACTAGTTGGGACCTACGAGCAGTACTTC. Its translation is CATSRALVGTYEQYF.

This clone was seen a few times. The chain has TRBV29-1 and TRBJ2-2, with D possibly matching TRBD2 (5 bases). Trimming removed 7 bases from V and 3 bases from J, with 12 bases in between. CDR1 SQVTM and CDR2 ANQGSEA come from the germline V gene. This CDR3 has 13 amino acids. The CDR3 DNA reads TGCAGCGCCCGACTGCGGGACACCGGGGAGCTGTTTTTT. This encodes CSARLRDTGELFF.

The V and J genes are TRBV5-1 and TRBJ2-3; 8 nucleotides line up with TRBD1. This CDR3 has 15 amino acids. The ends lost 4 bases at V and 2 bases at J; junction bases unmatched: 6. The germline V gene encodes CDR1 SGHRS and CDR2 YFSETQ. CDR3 nucleotides: TGCGCCAGCAGCCTACGGACAGGGTCCACAGATACGCAGTATTTT. Its protein is CASSLRTGSTDTQYF.

The V and J genes are TRBV14 and TRBJ1-2; 7 positions match TRBD1. Germline V gene sequence: CDR1 SGHDN, CDR2 FVKESK. V shed 1 base and J 10 bases; nucleotides not matched to a gene: 9. This CDR3 has 14 residues. The CDR3 loop reads CASSQVKGALAYTF. The CDR3 DNA follows: TGTGCCAGCAGCCAAGTAAAGGGGGCCCTTGCCTACACCTTC. The variable domain in full, completed from reference TRBV14 and TRBJ1-2, reads EAGVTQFPSHSVIEKGQTVTLRCDPISGHDNLYWYRRVMGKEIKFLLHFVKESKQDESGMPNNRFLAERTGGTYSTLKVQPAELEDSGVYFCASSQVKGALAYTFGSGTRLTVV.

This clone was found a few times. The chain employs TRBV7-3 and TRBJ2-2; the D is unclear. Germline CDR1 reads SGHTA; CDR2 reads FQGTGA. Trimming shortened V by 2 bases and J by 0 bases, and 7 bases separated the two germline ends. This CDR3 has 15 amino acids. The CDR3 sequence is CASSLDTANTGELFF. The CDR3 DNA follows: TGTGCCAGCAGCTTAGACACAGCGAACACCGGGGAGCTGTTTTTT. The variable domain in full, completed from reference TRBV7-3 and TRBJ2-2, reads GAGVSQTPSNKVTEKGKYVELRCDPISGHTALYWYRQSLGQGPEFLIYFQGTGAADDSGLPNDRFFAVRPEGSVSTLKIQRTERGDSAVYLCASSLDTANTGELFFGEGSRLTVL.

This clone showed up just a few times. CDR3 sequence (DNA): TGTGCCAGCAGATCCCCCGGGAGTTCCAGGCGGTACGAGCAGTACTTC. Translating it yields CASRSPGSSRRYEQYF. The chain combines TRBV11-2 with TRBJ2-7; D possibly corresponds to TRBD2 (6 bases). Germline-derived CDR1 and CDR2 are SGHAT and FQNNGV. The CDR3 loop spans 16 amino acids. The V end was cut by 6 bases, the J end by 4 bases, with 22 bases between.

This clone was seen a few times. The chain employs TRBV5-1 and TRBJ2-5; 12 bases map to TRBD2. Germline CDR1 is SGHRS and CDR2 is YFSETQ. Trimming cost V 2 bases and J 10 bases; bases outside gene matches: 9. CDR3 length: 15 amino acids. CDR3 nucleotide sequence: TGCGCCAGCAGCTTAGTATCCACTAGCGGGAGGATCCAGTACTTC. It yields the protein CASSLVSTSGRIQYF.

The CDR3 DNA is TGTGCCAGCAGCATTCAGGGACTAGCGGGAGTATCCTACGAGCAGTACTTC. Its translation is CASSIQGLAGVSYEQYF. This chain links TRBV7-2 with TRBJ2-7; 14 bases line up with TRBD2. The CDR3 is 17 residues long. Losses at the gene ends were 5 bases for V and 1 base for J; bases not matched to a gene: 7. The germline gives CDR1 SGHTA, CDR2 FQGNSA.

V usage is TRBV4-3 and J usage is TRBJ1-4, with D possibly TRBD1 on 6 matching bases. In germline, CDR1 is LGHNA, CDR2 YSLEER. V was pared by 3 bases and J by 4 bases, with 18 bases between. This CDR3 region has 17 residues. CDR3 sequence (DNA): TGCGCCAGCAGCCAGGGAACCAGGACAGTCAGTAATGAAAAACTGTTTTTT. Encoded protein: CASSQGTRTVSNEKLFF.

This clone was seen more than once but under ten times. This chain joins TRBV18 and TRBJ2-1, with D maybe TRBD2 (6 bases). The CDR3 has 13 residues. In germline, CDR1 is KGHSH, CDR2 LQKENI. Between the trimmed V and J ends, which lost 5 bases and 8 bases, there was a span of 13 bases. CDR3 bases: TGTGCCAGCTCATCAACTAGCAGCCATGAGCAGTTCTTC. Its protein is CASSSTSSHEQFF.

V usage is TRBV6-1 and J usage is TRBJ1-1; D is undetermined. CDR3 length equals 13 residues. Trimming pared 2 bases from V and 6 bases from J, leaving 10 bases between. CDR1 is MNHNS, CDR2 SASEGT, per germline. In DNA form, the CDR3 reads TGTGCCAGCAGTGAAATTGGGGAGCCTGAAGCTTTCTTT. Its translation: CASSEIGEPEAFF.

This sequence joins TRBV27 and TRBJ2-1; tentative D call: TRBD2 (6 bases). The ends were cut back, 3 bases at V and 2 bases at J, with 11 bases in the middle. The germline CDR1 and CDR2 sequences are MNHEY and SMNVEV (reference sequence). The CDR3 runs 15 residues. The CDR3 loop is CASSFRGNTYNEQFF. DNA of the CDR3: TGTGCCAGCAGTTTTCGCGGGAATACCTACAATGAGCAGTTCTTC.

The chain uses TRBV2 and TRBJ2-7, with TRBD1 matching 8 bases. The trim removed 10 bases at V and 0 bases at J, leaving 5 bases unmatched. This CDR3 region has 13 residues. Germline loops: CDR1 SNHLY, CDR2 FYNNEI. The CDR3 region has the DNA TGTGCCATGCGGGACAGGAGCTCCTACGAGCAGTACTTC. This sequence encodes CAMRDRSSYEQYF.

The CDR3 loop is CASSLTQGPDTQYF. The CDR3 bases are TGTGCCAGCAGTTTGACACAAGGCCCAGATACGCAGTATTTT. The V gene is TRBV28, the J gene TRBJ2-3; D is unresolved. CDR1 and CDR2 from the germline V gene are MDHEN and SYDVKM. The CDR3 loop spans 14 amino acids. The V gene lost 3 bases and the J gene lost 4 bases, with 11 bases spanning the gap. Supplemented by reference TRBV28 and TRBJ2-3, the full variable domain reads DVKVTQSSRYLVKRTGEKVFLECVQDMDHENMFWYRQDPGLGLRLIYFSYDVKMKEKGDIPEGYSVSREKKERFSLILESASTNQTSMYLCASSLTQGPDTQYFGPGTRLTVL.

This chain uses TRBV11-2 with TRBJ2-5; D unclear. The V gene's germline CDR1 is SGHAT and CDR2 FQNNGV. Trimming removed 6 bases from V and 2 bases from J, with 13 bases in between. This CDR3 has 14 amino acids. The CDR3 nucleotides read TGTGCCAGCAGACACTGGCAACAGCAAGAGACCCAGTACTTC. It specifies CASRHWQQQETQYF.

The V and J genes are TRBV27 and TRBJ2-1, with D unclear. CDR1 is MNHEY and CDR2 is SMNVEV in the germline V gene (reference sequence). This CDR3 is built from 14 residues. Trimming cost V 3 bases and J 2 bases, with 8 bases left between them. This CDR3 reads CASSLQNTYNEQFF. The CDR3 DNA follows: TGTGCCAGCAGTTTGCAGAATACCTACAATGAGCAGTTCTTC.

V usage is TRBV7-2 and J usage is TRBJ1-2; 7 bases are shared with TRBD1. J gave up 6 bases and V 5 bases, and 3 bases lay outside the gene matches. The CDR3 runs to 12 residues. CDR1 and CDR2 from the germline V gene are SGHTA and FQGNSA. CDR3 sequence (DNA): TGTGCCAGCAGCCTCCAGGGGGATGGCTACACCTTC. Its translation: CASSLQGDGYTF.

V usage is TRBV9 and J usage is TRBJ2-1; TRBD2 agrees at 11 bases. The CDR3 loop spans 15 amino acids. Germline assignment: CDR1 SGDLS and CDR2 YYNGEE. J lost 7 bases, V lost 4 bases, and 7 bases had no gene match. CDR3 loop: CASSPTSGSWNEQFF. CDR3 coding DNA: TGTGCCAGCAGCCCAACTAGCGGGAGTTGGAATGAGCAGTTCTTC.

CDR3 protein: CASSILSGNTEAFF. As DNA, the CDR3 is TGTGCCAGTAGTATACTCTCGGGGAACACTGAAGCTTTCTTT. This rearrangement joins TRBV19 to TRBJ1-1; no firm D call. Germline V gives CDR1 LNHDA, CDR2 SQIVND (reference sequence). CDR3 length: 14 residues. Trimming cost V 2 bases and J 1 base, with 8 bases left between them. The complete variable domain, with remaining parts taken from reference TRBV19 and TRBJ1-1, reads DGGITQSPKYLFRKEGQNVTLSCEQNLNHDAMYWYRQDPGQGLRLIYYSQIVNDFQKGDIAEGYSVSREKKESFPLTVTSAQKNPTAFYLCASSILSGNTEAFFGQGTRLTVV.

The chain links TRBV6-6 to TRBJ1-2; 9 bases fit TRBD1. This CDR3 has 15 residues. Germline-derived CDR1 and CDR2 are MNHNY and SVGAGI (reference sequence). J was trimmed by 10 bases and V by 0 bases; bases with no gene match: 9. In DNA form, the CDR3 reads TGTGCCAGCAGTTACTCAGGGACAGGGACAAAATTCTACACCTTC. Amino acids: CASSYSGTGTKFYTF.

In this sample, this clone turned up a few times. The chain joins TRBV25-1 to TRBJ2-5; D remains unclear. CDR1 and CDR2 (germline): MGHDK, SYGVNS. V lost 4 bases, J lost 5 bases, and 11 bases lay in between. This CDR3 region has 13 residues. CDR3 sequence (DNA): TGTGCCAGCAGTGCGGAGATCGGGGAGACCCAGTACTTC. This encodes CASSAEIGETQYF.